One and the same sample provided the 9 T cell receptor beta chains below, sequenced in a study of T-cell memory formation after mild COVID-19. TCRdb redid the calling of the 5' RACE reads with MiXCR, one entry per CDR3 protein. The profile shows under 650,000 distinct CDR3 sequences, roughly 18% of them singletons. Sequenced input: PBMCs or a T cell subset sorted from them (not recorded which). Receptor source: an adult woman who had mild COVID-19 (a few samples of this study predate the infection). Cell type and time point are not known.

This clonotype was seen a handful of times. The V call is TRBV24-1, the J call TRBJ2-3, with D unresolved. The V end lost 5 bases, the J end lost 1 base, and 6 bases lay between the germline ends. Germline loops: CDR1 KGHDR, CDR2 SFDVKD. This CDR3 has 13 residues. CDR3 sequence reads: CATSGRGTDTQYF. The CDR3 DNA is TGTGCCACCAGTGGACGGGGCACAGATACGCAGTATTTT.

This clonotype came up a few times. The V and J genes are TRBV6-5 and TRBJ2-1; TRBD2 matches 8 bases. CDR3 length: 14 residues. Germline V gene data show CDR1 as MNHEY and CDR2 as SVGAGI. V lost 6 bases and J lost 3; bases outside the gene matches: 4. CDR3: CASRFGGDYNEQFF. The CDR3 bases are TGTGCCAGCAGGTTCGGGGGGGACTACAATGAGCAGTTCTTC.

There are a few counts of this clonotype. CDR3 loop: CASSQDLVRPEAFF. The CDR3 nucleotides read TGTGCCAGCAGCCAAGATCTTGTTCGACCTGAAGCTTTCTTT. J is TRBJ1-1 and V is TRBV14; D remains unclear. V was trimmed by 0 bases and J by 6 bases, leaving 11 bases between them. Germline-derived CDR1 and CDR2 are SGHDN and FVKESK. The CDR3 is 14 residues long.

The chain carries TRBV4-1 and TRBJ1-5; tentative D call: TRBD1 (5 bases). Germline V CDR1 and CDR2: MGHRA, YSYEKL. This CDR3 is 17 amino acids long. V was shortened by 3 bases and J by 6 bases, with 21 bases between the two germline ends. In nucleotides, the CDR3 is TGCGCCAGCAGCCAGGATCCGGGACCCAGCGTCGGTCAGCCCCAGCATTTT. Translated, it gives CASSQDPGPSVGQPQHF.

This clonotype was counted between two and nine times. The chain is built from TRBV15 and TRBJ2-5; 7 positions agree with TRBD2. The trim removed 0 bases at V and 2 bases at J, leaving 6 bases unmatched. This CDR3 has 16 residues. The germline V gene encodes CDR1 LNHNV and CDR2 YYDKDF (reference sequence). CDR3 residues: CATSRDWGTIQETQYF. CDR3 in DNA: TGTGCCACCAGCAGAGATTGGGGGACTATACAAGAGACCCAGTACTTC. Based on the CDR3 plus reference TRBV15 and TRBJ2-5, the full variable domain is DAMVIQNPRYQVTQFGKPVTLSCSQTLNHNVMYWYQQKSSQAPKLLFHYYDKDFNNEADTPDNFQSRRPNTSFCFLDIRSPGLGDTAMYLCATSRDWGTIQETQYFGPGTRLLVL.

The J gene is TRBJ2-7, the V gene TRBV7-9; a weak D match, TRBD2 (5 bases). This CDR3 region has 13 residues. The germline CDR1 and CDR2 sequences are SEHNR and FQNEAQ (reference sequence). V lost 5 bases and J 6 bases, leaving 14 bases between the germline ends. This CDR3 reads CASSPTGSLEQYF. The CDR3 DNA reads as TGTGCCAGCAGCCCAACGGGGAGCCTCGAGCAGTACTTC.

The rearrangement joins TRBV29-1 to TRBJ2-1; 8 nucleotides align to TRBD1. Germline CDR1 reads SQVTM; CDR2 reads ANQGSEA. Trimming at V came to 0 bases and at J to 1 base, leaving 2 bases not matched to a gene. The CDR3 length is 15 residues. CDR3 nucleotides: TGCAGCGTTGAAGAGGACAGGGATTCCTACAATGAGCAGTTCTTC. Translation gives CSVEEDRDSYNEQFF.

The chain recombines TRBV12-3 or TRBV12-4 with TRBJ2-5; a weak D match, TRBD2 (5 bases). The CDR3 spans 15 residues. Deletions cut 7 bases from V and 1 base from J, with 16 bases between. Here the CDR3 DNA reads TGTGCCAGCACCCCAGGAGGCGGTAGCCAAGAGACCCAGTACTTC. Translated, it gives CASTPGGGSQETQYF.

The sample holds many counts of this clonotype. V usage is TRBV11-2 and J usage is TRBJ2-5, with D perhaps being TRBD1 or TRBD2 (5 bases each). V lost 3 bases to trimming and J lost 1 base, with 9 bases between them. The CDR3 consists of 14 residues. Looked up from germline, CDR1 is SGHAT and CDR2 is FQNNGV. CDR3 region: CASSLGVRQETQYF. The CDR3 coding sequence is TGTGCCAGCAGCTTGGGGGTGCGCCAAGAGACCCAGTACTTC.